This T cell receptor (beta chain) was captured by sequencing in a study of T cells in Graves' hyperthyroidism and ophthalmopathy. Broader study findings: Ophthalmopathy onset followed model prediction by a median about 6.9 months.

V lost 0 bases, J lost 2 bases, and 11 bases lay in between. Looked up from germline, CDR1 is MNHNS and CDR2 is SASEGT. The CDR3 has 16 amino acids. TCR beta CDR3 region amplification was performed from RNA transcripts. An initial round of RT-PCR targeting the TCR CDR3 relied on the HTBI primer set. TCRdb used MiXCR to reprocess the multiplex PCR reads, holding one entry per CDR3 protein. Of more than 300,000 distinct CDR3 sequences listed, approximately 15% are singletons. This clonotype was counted between two and nine times. What it binds is not known. Calling Graves' hyperthyroidism stable meant ophthalmopathy did not progress within 18 months. The PBMCs were taken from roughly 10 ml of fresh peripheral blood.

The V call is TRBV6-1, the J call TRBJ2-1; D is perhaps TRBD2 (6 bases). Source material: blood. This sequence was found in an older woman with Graves' hyperthyroidism. The CDR3, as DNA: TGTGCCAGCAGTGAAGCCCTAGCGAATACCTACAATGAGCAGTTCTTC. Encoded protein: CASSEALANTYNEQFF.